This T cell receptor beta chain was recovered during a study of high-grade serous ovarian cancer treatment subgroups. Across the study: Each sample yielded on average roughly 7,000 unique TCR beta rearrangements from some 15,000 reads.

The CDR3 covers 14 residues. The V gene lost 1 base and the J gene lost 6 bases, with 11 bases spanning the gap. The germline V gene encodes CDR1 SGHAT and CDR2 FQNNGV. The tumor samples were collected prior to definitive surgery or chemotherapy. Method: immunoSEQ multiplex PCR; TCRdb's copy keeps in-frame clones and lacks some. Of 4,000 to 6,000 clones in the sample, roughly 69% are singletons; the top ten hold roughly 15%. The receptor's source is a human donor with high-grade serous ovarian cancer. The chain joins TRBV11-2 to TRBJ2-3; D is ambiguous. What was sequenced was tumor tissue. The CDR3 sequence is CASSLVVPGDTQYF. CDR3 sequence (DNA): TGTGCCAGCAGCTTAGTTGTCCCCGGGGATACGCAGTATTTT.